This TCR beta chain was identified during a study of shared clonotypes between healthy human individuals. The CDR3 is 15 residues long. The assay was immunoSEQ multiplex PCR, and TCRdb's table has in-frame clones only and misses some. Among roughly 1 million clones, about 70% were seen once, and the ten largest hold 1.5%. This clone was seen a single time. This rearrangement joins TRBV21-1 to TRBJ2-5. TRBV21-1 is classified as a pseudogene. The specimen was memory CD4+ T cells sorted from blood. Described subset: CD45RA-negative fraction. The TCR was taken from a man aged 18 to 30 in good health. In nucleotides, the CDR3 is TGTGCCAGCACCTTGGGTCTCGGATTTAAAGAGACCCAGTACTTC. Translated: CASTLGLGFKETQYF.